This is a list of T cell receptor beta chains from one sample in a study of T cell responses to AZD1222 COVID-19 vaccine. Clones were read by immunoSEQ multiplex PCR, and TCRdb kept only the in-frame ones, dropping some. The sample records 90,000 to 150,000 clones, about 90% being singletons. The sequencing here drew on peripheral blood, taken on day 0 of AZD1222 vaccination. These TCRs come from an adult in good health. Both conserved end residues are part of each CDR3. Each record gives: V gene, J gene, D gene, clone size, CDR3 protein, CDR3 DNA. The D gene is left open where the match is weak. Size tells how often a clone was seen (once, few, many) or the class of an expanded clone, and some rows leave it out.

V: TRBV2; J: TRBJ2-3; D: NA; size: NA; CDR3: CASSRGTVGDTQYF; DNA: TGTGCCAGCAGTCGCGGGACAGTTGGAGATACGCAGTATTTT
V: TRBV19; J: TRBJ2-5; D: TRBD1; size: NA; CDR3: CASSIGQGLVQETQYF; DNA: TGTGCCAGTAGTATAGGACAGGGTTTGGTCCAAGAGACCCAGTACTTC
V: TRBV19; J: TRBJ2-7; D: NA; size: NA; CDR3: CASSIRDYYEQYF; DNA: TGTGCCAGTAGTATCCGGGATTACTACGAGCAGTACTTC
V: TRBV7-3; J: TRBJ2-2; D: NA; size: many; CDR3: CASGPDRPTSGELFF; DNA: TGTGCCAGCGGACCCGACAGGCCCACGTCCGGGGAGCTGTTTTTT
V: TRBV19; J: TRBJ2-1; D: NA; size: NA; CDR3: CASSPGMGPDEQFF; DNA: TGTGCCAGTAGTCCTGGGATGGGGCCGGATGAGCAGTTCTTC
V: TRBV29-1; J: TRBJ2-1; D: TRBD1; size: NA; CDR3: CSVGGRGFYNEQFF; DNA: TGCAGCGTTGGCGGCAGGGGGTTTTACAATGAGCAGTTCTTC
V: TRBV25-1; J: TRBJ1-2; D: NA; size: NA; CDR3: CASSVSRGYTF; DNA: TGTGCCAGCAGTGTCTCGCGGGGCTACACCTTC
V: TRBV2; J: TRBJ2-7; D: TRBD2; size: NA; CDR3: CASSESPAGGAEQYF; DNA: TGTGCCAGCAGTGAGTCCCCCGCGGGAGGTGCCGAGCAGTACTTC
V: TRBV30; J: TRBJ1-2; D: NA; size: NA; CDR3: CAWSVPGGYTF; DNA: TGTGCCTGGAGTGTACCGGGCGGCTACACCTTC
V: TRBV2; J: TRBJ2-7; D: NA; size: NA; CDR3: CASSPTGAAYEQYF; DNA: TGTGCCAGCAGTCCGACCGGGGCTGCCTACGAGCAGTACTTC
V: TRBV30; J: TRBJ1-5; D: NA; size: NA; CDR3: CAWSWAGDRFSNQPQHF; DNA: TGTGCCTGGAGTTGGGCAGGGGATAGGTTCAGCAATCAGCCCCAGCATTTT
V: TRBV5-1; J: TRBJ1-1; D: TRBD1; size: NA; CDR3: CASSSDRGQTEAFF; DNA: TGCGCCAGCAGCTCAGACAGGGGGCAGACTGAAGCTTTCTTT
V: TRBV5-1; J: TRBJ2-7; D: TRBD2; size: NA; CDR3: CASSFGGSAYEQYF; DNA: TGCGCCAGCAGCTTTGGCGGGAGCGCGTACGAGCAGTACTTC
V: TRBV19; J: TRBJ1-6; D: NA; size: NA; CDR3: CASSISRMSPNSPLHF; DNA: TGTGCCAGTAGTATCAGTAGGATGTCACCCAATTCACCCCTCCACTTT
V: TRBV6-5; J: TRBJ1-6; D: NA; size: NA; CDR3: CASRGQTHPSPLHF; DNA: TGTGCCAGCCGGGGACAAACTCACCCTTCACCCCTCCACTTT
V: TRBV10-1; J: TRBJ2-7; D: TRBD1; size: NA; CDR3: CASTTEPDRSYEQYF; DNA: TGCGCCAGCACCACAGAACCGGACAGGTCCTACGAGCAGTACTTC
V: TRBV6-6; J: TRBJ2-5; D: NA; size: NA; CDR3: CASSYGGGGQGVTQYF; DNA: TGTGCCAGCAGTTACGGGGGAGGGGGCCAGGGGGTGACCCAGTACTTC
V: TRBV19; J: TRBJ2-4; D: TRBD1; size: NA; CDR3: CASSTAMTGLNIQYF; DNA: TGTGCCAGTAGTACCGCCATGACAGGGTTAAACATTCAGTACTTC
V: TRBV6-5; J: TRBJ1-5; D: TRBD1; size: NA; CDR3: CASRKDRGRDQPQHF; DNA: TGTGCCAGCAGGAAGGACAGGGGGCGGGATCAGCCCCAGCATTTT
V: TRBV25-1; J: TRBJ2-6; D: NA; size: NA; CDR3: CASSLGGANVLTF; DNA: TGTGCCAGCAGCCTAGGAGGGGCCAACGTCCTGACTTTC
V: TRBV28; J: TRBJ1-5; D: NA; size: once; CDR3: CASSPRDWRHSNQPQHF; DNA: TGTGCCAGCAGTCCCCGGGACTGGCGACATAGCAATCAGCCCCAGCATTTT
V: TRBV15; J: TRBJ1-2; D: NA; size: NA; CDR3: CATSIIRGRGYTF; DNA: TGTGCCACCAGCATTATCAGGGGAAGGGGCTACACCTTC
V: TRBV2; J: TRBJ2-7; D: NA; size: NA; CDR3: CASSERLQYF; DNA: TGTGCCAGCAGTGAAAGGCTGCAGTACTTC
V: TRBV9; J: TRBJ1-1; D: NA; size: NA; CDR3: CASSHPRRGMNTEAFF; DNA: TGTGCCAGCAGCCACCCCCGGCGGGGGATGAACACTGAAGCTTTCTTT
V: TRBV6-2/TRBV6-3; J: TRBJ2-2; D: NA; size: NA; CDR3: CASSYRQNTGELFF; DNA: TGTGCCAGCAGTTACCGGCAAAACACCGGGGAGCTGTTTTTT
V: TRBV11-2; J: TRBJ2-1; D: TRBD2; size: NA; CDR3: CASSLLASGSPYNEQFF; DNA: TGTGCCAGCAGCTTATTGGCTAGCGGGAGCCCCTACAATGAGCAGTTCTTC
V: TRBV28; J: TRBJ2-3; D: NA; size: NA; CDR3: CASSPGGPDTQYF; DNA: TGTGCCAGCAGCCCCGGGGGCCCAGATACGCAGTATTTT
V: TRBV28; J: TRBJ1-6; D: TRBD1; size: NA; CDR3: CASSLWPGGFNSPLHF; DNA: TGTGCCAGCAGTTTATGGCCAGGGGGCTTTAATTCACCCCTCCACTTT
V: TRBV3-1/TRBV3-2; J: TRBJ1-2; D: NA; size: NA; CDR3: CASSRGREEYGYTF; DNA: TGTGCCAGCAGCCGAGGCAGGGAGGAGTATGGCTACACCTTC
V: TRBV12-3/TRBV12-4; J: TRBJ2-1; D: NA; size: NA; CDR3: CASSFNEQFF; DNA: TGTGCCAGCAGTTTTAATGAGCAGTTCTTC
V: TRBV11-2; J: TRBJ2-5; D: NA; size: NA; CDR3: CASSVQGSPQETQYF; DNA: TGTGCCAGCAGCGTCCAGGGCTCCCCTCAAGAGACCCAGTACTTC
V: TRBV28; J: TRBJ1-1; D: NA; size: NA; CDR3: CASEQQNTEAFF; DNA: TGTGCCAGCGAACAACAGAACACTGAAGCTTTCTTT
V: TRBV7-2; J: TRBJ1-5; D: NA; size: NA; CDR3: CASSFGNQPQHF; DNA: TGTGCCAGCAGCTTCGGGAATCAGCCCCAGCATTTT
V: TRBV21-1; J: TRBJ1-3; D: NA; size: few; CDR3: CASSKGPSSGNTIYF; DNA: TGTGCCAGCAGCAAAGGACCGTCCTCTGGAAACACCATATATTTT
V: TRBV27; J: TRBJ2-2; D: NA; size: NA; CDR3: CASSSQPQGSGELFF; DNA: TGTGCCAGCAGTTCTCAACCGCAGGGGTCCGGGGAGCTGTTTTTT
V: TRBV7-2; J: TRBJ1-5; D: NA; size: NA; CDR3: CASSWGGSGNQPQHF; DNA: TGTGCCAGCAGCTGGGGAGGGTCAGGCAATCAGCCCCAGCATTTT
V: TRBV9; J: TRBJ2-3; D: NA; size: NA; CDR3: CASSVEGILTDTQYF; DNA: TGTGCCAGCAGCGTAGAAGGGATCCTCACAGATACGCAGTATTTT
V: TRBV30; J: TRBJ1-6; D: TRBD1; size: NA; CDR3: CAWSTTGEGSPLHF; DNA: TGTGCCTGGAGTACGACAGGGGAAGGTTCACCCCTCCACTTT
V: TRBV5-1; J: TRBJ2-7; D: NA; size: once; CDR3: CASSPDSGLGGREQYF; DNA: TGCGCCAGCAGCCCGGACTCCGGTTTGGGGGGCCGCGAGCAGTACTTC
V: TRBV24-1; J: TRBJ2-1; D: TRBD1; size: NA; CDR3: CATSDPGTGLFF; DNA: TGTGCCACCAGTGACCCCGGGACAGGGTTGTTCTTC
V: TRBV24-1; J: TRBJ2-3; D: NA; size: NA; CDR3: CATSDGTLADTQYF; DNA: TGTGCCACCAGTGACGGGACTTTAGCAGATACGCAGTATTTT
V: TRBV28; J: TRBJ1-2; D: NA; size: NA; CDR3: CASIASNYGYTF; DNA: TGTGCCAGCATAGCTTCCAACTATGGCTACACCTTC
V: TRBV28; J: TRBJ2-1; D: TRBD1; size: NA; CDR3: CASRPDRGGYNEQFF; DNA: TGTGCCAGCAGACCCGACAGGGGCGGATACAATGAGCAGTTCTTC
V: TRBV3-1/TRBV3-2; J: TRBJ2-2; D: NA; size: NA; CDR3: CASSQVRSPNTGELFF; DNA: TGTGCCAGCAGCCAAGTGCGTAGTCCGAACACCGGGGAGCTGTTTTTT
V: TRBV18; J: TRBJ2-1; D: NA; size: NA; CDR3: CASSQGYEQFF; DNA: TGTGCCAGCTCACAGGGCTATGAGCAGTTCTTC
V: TRBV18; J: TRBJ2-5; D: TRBD2; size: NA; CDR3: CASSPRTRISKETQYF; DNA: TGTGCCAGCTCACCGAGGACTAGGATTAGTAAAGAGACCCAGTACTTC
V: TRBV30; J: TRBJ1-6; D: NA; size: once; CDR3: CAWSPGTKGSPLHF; DNA: TGTGCCTGGAGTCCCGGGACTAAGGGCTCACCCCTCCACTTT
V: TRBV15; J: TRBJ2-7; D: NA; size: NA; CDR3: CATSREDVERDEQYF; DNA: TGTGCCACCAGCAGAGAGGACGTAGAAAGGGACGAGCAGTACTTC
V: TRBV11-2; J: TRBJ1-3; D: NA; size: NA; CDR3: CASSVTGISGNTIYF; DNA: TGTGCCAGCAGCGTCACAGGAATCTCTGGAAACACCATATATTTT
V: TRBV6-6; J: TRBJ1-2; D: NA; size: NA; CDR3: CASNSREGYTF; DNA: TGTGCCAGCAACTCCCGGGAAGGCTACACCTTC
V: TRBV29-1; J: TRBJ2-2; D: TRBD1; size: NA; CDR3: CSVYGTGSFPGELFF; DNA: TGCAGCGTTTACGGGACAGGGTCGTTCCCCGGGGAGCTGTTTTTT
V: TRBV21-1; J: TRBJ1-6; D: NA; size: NA; CDR3: CASSKERISYNSPLHF; DNA: TGTGCCAGCAGCAAAGAGAGGATCTCCTATAATTCACCCCTCCACTTT
V: TRBV7-3; J: TRBJ2-3; D: TRBD2; size: NA; CDR3: CASSPSGGPGMGDTQYF; DNA: TGTGCCAGCAGCCCAAGCGGGGGCCCGGGGATGGGAGATACGCAGTATTTT
V: TRBV15; J: TRBJ2-3; D: NA; size: NA; CDR3: CATSRDWDTQYF; DNA: TGTGCCACCAGCAGAGATTGGGATACGCAGTATTTT